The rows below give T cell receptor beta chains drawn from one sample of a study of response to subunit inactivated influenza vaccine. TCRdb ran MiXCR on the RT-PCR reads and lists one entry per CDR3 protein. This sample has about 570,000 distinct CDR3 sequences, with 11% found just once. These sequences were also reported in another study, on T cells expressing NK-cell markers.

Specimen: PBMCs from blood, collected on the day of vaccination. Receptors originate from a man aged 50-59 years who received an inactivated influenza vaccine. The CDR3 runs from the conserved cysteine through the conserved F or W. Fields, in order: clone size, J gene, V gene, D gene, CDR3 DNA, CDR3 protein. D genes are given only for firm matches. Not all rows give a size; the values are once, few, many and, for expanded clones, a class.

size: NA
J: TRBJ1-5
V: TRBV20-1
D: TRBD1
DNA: TGCAGTGCTGTCCCGGGGCAGGGGGCTGGACAGCCCCAGGATTTT
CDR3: CSAVPGQGAGQPQDF

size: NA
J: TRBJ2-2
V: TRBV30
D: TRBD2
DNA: TGTGCCTGCCAGCGGGGGGCGTGGCCCGGGGAGCTGTTTTTT
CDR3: CACQRGAWPGELFF

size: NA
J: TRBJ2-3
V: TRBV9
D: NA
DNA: TGTGCCAGCAGCACCACTAGTACTAATACGCAGTATTTT
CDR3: CASSTTSTNTQYF

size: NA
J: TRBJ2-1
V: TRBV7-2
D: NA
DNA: TGTGCCAGCAGCCTCACTCAAAGCTCCTACAATGAGCAGTTCTTC
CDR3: CASSLTQSSYNEQFF

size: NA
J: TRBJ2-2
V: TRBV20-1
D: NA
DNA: TGCAGTGCGCCCTCAGGGGGGGTGGACACCGGGGAGCTGTTTTTT
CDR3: CSAPSGGVDTGELFF

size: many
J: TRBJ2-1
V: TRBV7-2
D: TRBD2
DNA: TGTGCCAGCAGCTTCAGGACTAGCGGCTACAATGAGCAGTTCTTC
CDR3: CASSFRTSGYNEQFF

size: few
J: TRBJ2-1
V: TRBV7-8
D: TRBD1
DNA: TGTGCCAGCAGCGGCCGGACAGGGGGCAATGAGCAGTTCTTC
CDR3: CASSGRTGGNEQFF

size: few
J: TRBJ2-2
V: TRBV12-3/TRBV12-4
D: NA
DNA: TGTGCCAGCAGTTTAGGGCCGCTGCAAGCCGGGGAGCTGTTTTTT
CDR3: CASSLGPLQAGELFF

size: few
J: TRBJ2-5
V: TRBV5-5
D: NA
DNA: TGTGCCAGCAGCTTGATATCGGACGCAGTAGAGACCCAGTACTTC
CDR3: CASSLISDAVETQYF

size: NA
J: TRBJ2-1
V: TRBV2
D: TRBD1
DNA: TGTGCCAGCAGTACCAAAGGACAGGGGGTGGGTGAGCAGTTCTTC
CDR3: CASSTKGQGVGEQFF

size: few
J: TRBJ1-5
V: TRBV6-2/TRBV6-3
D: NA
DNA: TGTGCCAGCAGTTTTTTCGCAGCTAGCAATCAGCCCCAGCATTTT
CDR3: CASSFFAASNQPQHF

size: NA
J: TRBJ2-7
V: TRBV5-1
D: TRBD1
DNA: TGCGCCAGCAGTCCCCGGACAGGGGTGTCCTACGAGCAGTACTTC
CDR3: CASSPRTGVSYEQYF

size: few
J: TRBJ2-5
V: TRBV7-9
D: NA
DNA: TGTGCCAGCAGCTTACTTACAGCTCCCTACCAAGAGACCCAGTACTTC
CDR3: CASSLLTAPYQETQYF

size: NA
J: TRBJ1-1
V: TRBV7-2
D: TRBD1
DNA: TGTGCCAGCAGCTTATTACCGGACAGGGGAGCCACTGAAGCTTTCTTT
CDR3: CASSLLPDRGATEAFF

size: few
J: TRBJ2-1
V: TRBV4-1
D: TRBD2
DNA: TGCGCCAGCAGCCAAGATGTTAGGCGGGAGGGCCAATTCAGCTCCTACAATGAGCAGTTCTTC
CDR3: CASSQDVRREGQFSSYNEQFF

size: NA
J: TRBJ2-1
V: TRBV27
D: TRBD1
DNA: TGTGCCAGCAGTTCCCGACAGGGAGTGCACAATGAGCAGTTCTTC
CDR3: CASSSRQGVHNEQFF

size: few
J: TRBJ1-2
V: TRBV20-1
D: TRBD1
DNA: TGCATCGCCGAGGGACAGGGGGCAGGGAGTGTCGGCTACACCTTC
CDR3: CIAEGQGAGSVGYTF

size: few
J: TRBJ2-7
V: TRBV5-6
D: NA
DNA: TGTGCCAGCAGCACATGGGACATTGACGAGCAGTACTTC
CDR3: CASSTWDIDEQYF

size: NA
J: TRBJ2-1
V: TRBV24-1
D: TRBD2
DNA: TGTGCCACCAGTGATAACCTACTAGCGGGAGGTACAAATGAGCAGTTCTTC
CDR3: CATSDNLLAGGTNEQFF

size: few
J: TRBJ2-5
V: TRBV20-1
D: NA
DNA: TGCAGTGCTAGAGATTTCGGGAGCGGGGAGACCCAGTACTTC
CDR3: CSARDFGSGETQYF

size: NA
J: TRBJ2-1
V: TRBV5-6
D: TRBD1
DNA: TGTGCCAGCAGCTTTCGAGGGACAGCCAATGAGCAGTTCTTC
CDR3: CASSFRGTANEQFF

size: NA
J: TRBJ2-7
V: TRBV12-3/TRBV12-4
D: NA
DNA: TGTGCCAGCAGCCCGACCGCCCCCTACGAGCAGTACTTC
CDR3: CASSPTAPYEQYF

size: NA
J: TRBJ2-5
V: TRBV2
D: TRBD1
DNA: TGTGCCATCATCCCCAGGACAGGGATCCAAGAGACCCAGTACTTC
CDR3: CAIIPRTGIQETQYF

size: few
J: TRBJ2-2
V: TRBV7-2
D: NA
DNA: TGTGCCAGCAGCTACACCAGGGGTACCGGGGAGCTGTTTTTT
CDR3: CASSYTRGTGELFF

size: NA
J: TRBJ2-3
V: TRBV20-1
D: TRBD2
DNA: TGCAGTGCTAGACCACTAGCGGGGCCAGATACGCAGTATTTT
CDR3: CSARPLAGPDTQYF

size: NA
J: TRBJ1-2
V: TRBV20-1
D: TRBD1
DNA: TGCAGTGCTAGGGACAGGGGGTATAGCTATGGCTACACCTTC
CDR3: CSARDRGYSYGYTF

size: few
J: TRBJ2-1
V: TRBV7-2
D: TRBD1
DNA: TGTGCCAGCAGGTTTACAGGGGGCCATGAGCAGTTCTTC
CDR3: CASRFTGGHEQFF

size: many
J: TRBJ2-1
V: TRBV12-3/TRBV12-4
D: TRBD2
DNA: TGTGCCAGCAGCCTACCTAGCGGGAACAATGAGCAGTTCTTC
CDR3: CASSLPSGNNEQFF

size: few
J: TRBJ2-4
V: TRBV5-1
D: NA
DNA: TGCGCCAGCAGCCCTACCAACGGAAACATTCAGTACTTC
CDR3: CASSPTNGNIQYF

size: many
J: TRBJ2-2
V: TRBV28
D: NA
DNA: TGTGCCAGCAGGCGGACGGACACCGGGGAGCTGTTTTTT
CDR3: CASRRTDTGELFF

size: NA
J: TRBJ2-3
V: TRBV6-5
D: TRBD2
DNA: TGTGCCAGCAGTTCGACTAGCGGGACCTCCCCAGATACGCAGTATTTT
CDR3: CASSSTSGTSPDTQYF

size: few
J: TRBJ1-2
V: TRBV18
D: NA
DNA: TGTGCCAGCTCACCGCCTTTCTGGGACGGCAACTATGGCTACACCTTC
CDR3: CASSPPFWDGNYGYTF

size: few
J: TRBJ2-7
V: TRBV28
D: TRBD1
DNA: TGTGCCAGCAGGACACCAAGAACAGGGGCCTACGAGCAGTACTTC
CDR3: CASRTPRTGAYEQYF

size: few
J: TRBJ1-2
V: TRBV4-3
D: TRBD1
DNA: TGCGCCAGCAGCCACAATCTCGGGACAGGGGAAGGCTACACCTTC
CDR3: CASSHNLGTGEGYTF

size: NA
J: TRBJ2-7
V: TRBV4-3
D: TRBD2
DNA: TGCGCCAGCAGCCACAGGGAGGGCTACGAGCAGTACTTC
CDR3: CASSHREGYEQYF

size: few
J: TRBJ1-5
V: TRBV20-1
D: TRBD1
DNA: TGCAGTGCTAGAGTCCCCGGGACAGGGAACAATCAGCCCCAGCATTTT
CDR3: CSARVPGTGNNQPQHF

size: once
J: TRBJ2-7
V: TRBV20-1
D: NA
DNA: TGCAGTGCTAGAGTTATGGGGCTACCAAAGGGGTACTTC
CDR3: CSARVMGLPKGYF

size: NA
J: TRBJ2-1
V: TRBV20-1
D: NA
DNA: TGCAGTGCTAGTCCCCGCAGCTCCTACAATGAGCAGTTCTTC
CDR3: CSASPRSSYNEQFF

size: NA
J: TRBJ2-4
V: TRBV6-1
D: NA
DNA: TGTGCCAGCAGGACCGAGGCAGACAAAGCCAAAAACATTCAGTACTTC
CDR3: CASRTEADKAKNIQYF

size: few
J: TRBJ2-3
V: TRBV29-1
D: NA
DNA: TGCAGCGTTACCGGCCAGCGACCAGATACGCAGTATTTT
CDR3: CSVTGQRPDTQYF

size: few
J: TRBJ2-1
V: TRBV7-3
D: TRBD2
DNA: TGTGCCAGCAGCTCAGGGACTAGCGTAAGCAATGAGCAGTTCTTC
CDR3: CASSSGTSVSNEQFF

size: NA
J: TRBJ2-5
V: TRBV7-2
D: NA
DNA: TGTGCCAGCAGTACTGCGGTTCAAGAACCCCAGTACTTC
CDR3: CASSTAVQEPQYF

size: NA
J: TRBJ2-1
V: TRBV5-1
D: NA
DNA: TGCGCCAGCAGCCCCGGCCCGGGCGATGAGCAGTTCTTC
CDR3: CASSPGPGDEQFF

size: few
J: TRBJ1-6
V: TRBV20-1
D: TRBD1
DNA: TGCAGTGCTAGAGGTGGGGGGACAGATACCAATTCACCCCTCCACTTT
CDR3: CSARGGGTDTNSPLHF

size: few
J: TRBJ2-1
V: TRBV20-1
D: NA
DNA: TGCAGTGCCGAGGGCCCCCTGGGGAATGAGCAGTTCTTC
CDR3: CSAEGPLGNEQFF

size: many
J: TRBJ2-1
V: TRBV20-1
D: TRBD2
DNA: TGCAGTCCCATCTCACTAGCGGGGGGCCTCACGACCTACAATGAGCAGTTCTTC
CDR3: CSPISLAGGLTTYNEQFF

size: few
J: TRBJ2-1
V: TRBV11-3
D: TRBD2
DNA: TGTGCCAGCAGCTTAGATAGACTAGCGGGAGTGAACAATGAGCAGTTCTTC
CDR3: CASSLDRLAGVNNEQFF

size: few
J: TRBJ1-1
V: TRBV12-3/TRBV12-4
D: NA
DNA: TGTGCCAGCAGTCGAGGGGTCGTGAACACTGAAGCTTTCTTT
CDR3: CASSRGVVNTEAFF

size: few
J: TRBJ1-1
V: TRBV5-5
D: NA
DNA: TGTGCCAGCAGCTTACAGGACTCGAACACTGAAGCTTTCTTT
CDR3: CASSLQDSNTEAFF

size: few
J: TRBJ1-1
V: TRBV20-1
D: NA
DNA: TGCAGTGCTAGCCCTCACAGGATTGAAGCTTTCTTT
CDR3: CSASPHRIEAFF

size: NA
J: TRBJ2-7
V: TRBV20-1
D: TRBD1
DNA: TGCAGTGCTAGATTGGACAGGGCGCCCTACGAGCAGTACTTC
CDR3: CSARLDRAPYEQYF